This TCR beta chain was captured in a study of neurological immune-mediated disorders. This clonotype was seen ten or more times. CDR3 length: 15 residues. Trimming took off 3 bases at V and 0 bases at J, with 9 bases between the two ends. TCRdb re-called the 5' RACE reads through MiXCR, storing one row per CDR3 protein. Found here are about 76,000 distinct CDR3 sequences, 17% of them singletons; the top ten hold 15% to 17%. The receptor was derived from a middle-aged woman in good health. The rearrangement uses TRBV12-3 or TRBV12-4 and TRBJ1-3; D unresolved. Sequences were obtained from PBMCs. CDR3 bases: TGTGCCAGCAGTTTTCTCGACCTCTCTGGAAACACCATATATTTT. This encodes CASSFLDLSGNTIYF.